This T cell receptor (beta chain) was retrieved from a study of post-analysis software for immune sequencing data. Study-wide results and limits: Multiple sclerosis patients showed significantly lower normalized Chao1 diversity than controls did.

Unique molecular identifiers were built into the TCR beta cDNA libraries. TCRdb reanalysed the PCR reads using MiXCR and keeps one entry per CDR3 protein. The sample lists 180,000 or so distinct CDR3 sequences, around 30% occurring once. Concerning this clonotype: Its specificity is unknown.

Sequencing was performed on blood. The source is a girl aged 2 to 17 with multiple sclerosis.

The CDR3 loop reads CSVSFGTGGETQYF. As DNA, the CDR3 is TGCAGCGTTTCCTTCGGGACAGGGGGAGAGACCCAGTACTTC. The chain combines TRBV29-1 with TRBJ2-5; TRBD1 agrees at 11 bases. The CDR3 runs 14 residues. The J segment lost 4 bases and the V segment lost 5 bases, leaving 6 bases of the junction unmatched. From germline, CDR1 is SQVTM and CDR2 ANQGSEA.